These 17 T cell receptor beta chains were all obtained from the same sample, sequenced in a study of regulatory T cells in long-lasting Graves disease. Both iRepertoire HTBI primers and Arm-PCR of CDR3 regions were used to build the TCR beta libraries. TCRdb ran MiXCR on the multiplex PCR reads and lists one entry per CDR3 protein. The sample has 700,000 or so distinct CDR3 sequences, about 30% seen once. The time point denotes: persistent/refractory GD, antithyroid drugs over 5 years with positive TRAb. RNA extracted from PBMCs served as the sequencing template. Sample: peripheral blood mononuclear cells (PBMCs), taken when the disease was refractory, from a patient treated with antithyroid drugs. The receptors stem from a female donor with Graves disease.

The chain recombines TRBV9 with TRBJ1-4, with a weak D call TRBD1 (5 bases). Germline CDR1 reads SGDLS; CDR2 reads YYNGEE. The CDR3 is made up of 14 amino acids. V was pared by 0 bases and J by 6 bases, with 9 bases between. The CDR3 is CASSVGRVDEKLFF. As DNA, the CDR3 is TGTGCCAGCAGCGTAGGCAGGGTGGATGAAAAACTGTTTTTT.

There are a few counts of this clonotype. V and J are TRBV7-9 and TRBJ2-1; the D is unclear. Trimming left V 4 bases short and J 0 bases short, with 7 bases between. The CDR3 extends over 14 amino acids. From germline, CDR1 is SEHNR and CDR2 FQNEAQ (reference sequence). This CDR3 reads CASSSYYSYNEQFF. The CDR3 bases are TGTGCCAGCAGCTCCTATTACTCCTACAATGAGCAGTTCTTC. Variable domain in full (rest from reference TRBV7-9 and TRBJ2-1): DTGVSQNPRHKITKRGQNVTFRCDPISEHNRLYWYRQTLGQGPEFLTYFQNEAQLEKSRLLSDRFSAERPKGSFSTLEIQRTEQGDSAMYLCASSSYYSYNEQFFGPGTRLTVL.

The V call is TRBV10-2, the J call TRBJ1-6; the D is unclear. The germline gives CDR1 WSHSY, CDR2 SAAADI. The CDR3 spans 12 residues. V was pared by 8 bases and J by 7 bases, with 9 bases between. Here the CDR3 DNA reads TGCGCCAGCCCCCTGGAGAATTCACCCCTCCACTTT. It codes for CASPLENSPLHF.

This clonotype was seen more than once but under ten times. The chain uses TRBV11-1 and TRBJ1-1; D not certain. The CDR3 extends over 13 amino acids. CDR1 is SGHAT and CDR2 is FQDESV in the germline V gene (reference sequence). Trimming shortened V by 2 bases and J by 3 bases, and 7 bases separated the two germline ends. The DNA for the CDR3 is TGTGCCAGCAGCTTACGGCCAGACACTGAAGCTTTCTTT. Translation gives CASSLRPDTEAFF.

The chain combines TRBV12-3 or TRBV12-4 with TRBJ1-5; a weak D match, TRBD1 (6 bases). The V gene lost 4 bases and the J gene lost 7 bases, with 14 bases spanning the gap. The CDR3 covers 14 residues. Here the CDR3 DNA reads TGTGCCAGCAGTTCAACAGGGCGTGGACAGCCCCAGCATTTT. It yields the protein CASSSTGRGQPQHF.

The rearrangement joins TRBV7-9 to TRBJ2-1; D call uncertain. The CDR3 runs 11 residues. Germline V gene data show CDR1 as SEHNR and CDR2 as FQNEAQ (reference sequence). V gave up 5 bases and J gave up 9 bases, with 8 bases separating them. This chain's CDR3 is CASSGHTEQFF. CDR3 nucleotide sequence: TGTGCCAGCAGCGGTCATACTGAGCAGTTCTTC. Looking up the rest from reference TRBV7-9 and TRBJ2-1 gives the full variable domain: DTGVSQNPRHKITKRGQNVTFRCDPISEHNRLYWYRQTLGQGPEFLTYFQNEAQLEKSRLLSDRFSAERPKGSFSTLEIQRTEQGDSAMYLCASSGHTEQFFGPGTRLTVL.

This clonotype was seen only once. Being one base from a much bigger clone, this may be a read error. The chain couples TRBV2 to TRBJ2-5; D is undetermined. V lost 11 bases and J 5 bases, leaving 18 bases between the germline ends. CDR3 length: 13 amino acids. Germline values: CDR1 SNHLY, CDR2 FYNNEI. The CDR3 loop is CAGPDVSRETQYF. The CDR3 DNA reads as TGTGCCGGCCCGGACGTTTCCCGGGAGACCCAGTACTTC.

This clonotype has just a few counts. This chain joins TRBV11-2 and TRBJ2-7; 10 positions agree with TRBD1. V was pared by 1 base and J by 5 bases, with 5 bases of the junction left unmatched. Germline V CDR1 and CDR2: SGHAT, FQNNGV. This CDR3 has 15 residues. The CDR3 sequence: CASSLGQGARNEQYF. The CDR3 coding sequence is TGTGCCAGCAGCTTAGGACAGGGGGCGAGGAACGAGCAGTACTTC.

The V gene is TRBV4-2, the J gene TRBJ2-7, with 8 nucleotides matching TRBD2. The V and J ends lost 4 bases and 4 bases, in that order; junction bases with no gene match: 9. This CDR3 comprises 15 residues. Germline-derived CDR1 and CDR2 are LGHNA and YNFKEQ. In DNA form, the CDR3 reads TGTGCCAGCAGCCCCGACGGAGCGGGAGAGTACGAGCAGTACTTC. The encoded protein is CASSPDGAGEYEQYF.

V usage is TRBV6-4 and J usage is TRBJ2-7, with D maybe TRBD2 (5 bases). Germline loops: CDR1 MRHNA, CDR2 SNTAGT. This CDR3 is built from 14 residues. V shed 6 bases and J shed 4 bases, with 16 bases lying between them. CDR3 DNA sequence: TGTGCCAGCAGGAGGGTGGGTATTCAGTACGAGCAGTACTTC. Encoded protein: CASRRVGIQYEQYF.

This clonotype turned up a few times. The V call is TRBV3-1, the J call TRBJ1-1; D unresolved. Germline-derived CDR1 and CDR2 are LGHDT and YNNKEL (reference sequence). The germline V and J ends were trimmed by 7 bases and 4 bases, with 13 bases remaining between them. This CDR3 is 13 amino acids long. The CDR3 DNA reads TGTGCCAGCATCGACCCGGGTCGCACTGAAGCTTTCTTT. This encodes CASIDPGRTEAFF.

This clonotype appeared once. The genes are TRBV11-2 and TRBJ2-5, with D maybe TRBD1 (6 bases). The CDR3 is 15 amino acids. V lost 5 bases and J lost 5, with 18 bases in between. Germline-derived CDR1 and CDR2 are SGHAT and FQNNGV. The DNA for the CDR3 is TGTGCCAGCAGCCAAGGCTTACAGGGTCAGGAGACCCAGTACTTC. Its translation: CASSQGLQGQETQYF.

The rearrangement uses TRBV6-2 or TRBV6-3 and TRBJ1-6, with 8 positions matching TRBD1. V was clipped by 5 bases and J by 8 bases; unmatched bases: 5. From germline, CDR1 is MNHEY and CDR2 SVGEGT. The CDR3 extends over 14 amino acids. The CDR3 is CASSEQQGDSPLHF. The CDR3 region has the DNA TGTGCCAGCAGTGAACAACAGGGGGATTCACCCCTCCACTTT.

This clonotype has only one observation. The chain recombines TRBV6-5 with TRBJ2-7; possible D gene TRBD2, 6 bases. CDR1 is MNHEY, CDR2 SVGAGI, per germline. There are 14 residues in the CDR3. Trimming cost V 1 base and J 5 bases, with 12 bases left between them. The CDR3, as DNA: TGTGCCAGCAGTTACTTCGGGAGTGGGAACGAGCAGTACTTC. It is translated as CASSYFGSGNEQYF.

This clonotype was counted at least ten times. The chain employs TRBV2 and TRBJ1-1; D may be TRBD1 (5 bases). V was shortened by 8 bases and J by 4 bases, with 14 bases between the two germline ends. Germline lookup yields CDR1 SNHLY and CDR2 FYNNEI. The CDR3 sequence is 13 residues long. CDR3 loop: CASAQGGGTEAFF. The CDR3 nucleotides read TGTGCCAGCGCCCAGGGAGGAGGCACTGAAGCTTTCTTT.

This clonotype was found many times. The gene calls are TRBV5-1 and TRBJ1-2; D not resolved. Trimming cost V 4 bases and J 2 bases, with 9 bases left between them. The CDR3 contains 13 residues. Looked up from germline, CDR1 is SGHRS and CDR2 is YFSETQ. The CDR3 bases are TGCGCCAGCAGCGTCGAAGGGAACTATGGCTACACCTTC. It codes for CASSVEGNYGYTF.

This clonotype was picked up many times. The rearrangement uses TRBV6-1 and TRBJ2-7; D tentatively fits TRBD1 or TRBD2 (5 bases each). CDR3 size: 15 residues. The V end was cut by 4 bases, the J end by 1 base, with 14 bases between. Germline V CDR1 and CDR2: MNHNS, SASEGT. The CDR3 sequence is CASSATGTVSYEQYF. CDR3 sequence (DNA): TGTGCCAGCAGTGCAACCGGGACCGTTTCCTACGAGCAGTACTTC.